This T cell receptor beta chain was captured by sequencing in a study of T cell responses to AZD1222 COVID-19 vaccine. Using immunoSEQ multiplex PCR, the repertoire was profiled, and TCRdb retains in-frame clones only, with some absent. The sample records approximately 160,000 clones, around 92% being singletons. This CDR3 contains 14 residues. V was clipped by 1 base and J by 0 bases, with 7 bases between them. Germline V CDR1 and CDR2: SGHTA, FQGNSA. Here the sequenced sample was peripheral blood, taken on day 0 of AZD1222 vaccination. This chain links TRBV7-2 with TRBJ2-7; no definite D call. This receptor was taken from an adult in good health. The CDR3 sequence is CASSLGASSYEQYF. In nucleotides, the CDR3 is TGTGCCAGCAGCTTAGGGGCGAGCTCCTACGAGCAGTACTTC.